These 25 T cell receptor beta chains came from one sample sequenced in a study of CD8 T cells in ankylosing spondylitis. A single record per CDR3 protein comes from TCRdb applying MiXCR to the 5' RACE reads. The sample includes 39,000 or so distinct CDR3 sequences, about 3% of them seen just once. The sample was blood, either unsorted or a sorted T cell fraction (not recorded which). The receptors originated from a male donor with ankylosing spondylitis or in good health (not recorded which).

This clonotype has a count of ten or more. The chain uses TRBV9 and TRBJ2-2; the D is unclear. The CDR3 runs to 15 residues. Germline lookup yields CDR1 SGDLS and CDR2 YYNGEE. Trimming shortened V by 0 bases and J by 6 bases, and 12 bases separated the two germline ends. In nucleotides, the CDR3 is TGTGCCAGCAGCGTAGTCTCCCTCGGACCCGGGGAGCTGTTTTTT. Translating it yields CASSVVSLGPGELFF.

This clonotype was seen at least ten times. The CDR3 DNA sequence: TGTGCCAGCAGCGTAGGGCGGGGGGGCGAGACCCAGTACTTC. This translates into CASSVGRGGETQYF. The chain employs TRBV9 and TRBJ2-5, with TRBD2 matching over 9 bases. V lost 0 bases and J lost 5; bases outside the gene matches: 2. Germline-derived CDR1 and CDR2 are SGDLS and YYNGEE. This CDR3 region has 14 residues.

This chain connects TRBV9 to TRBJ2-3; D gene uncertain. The CDR3 has 15 residues. V was shortened by 3 bases and J by 4 bases, with 15 bases between the two germline ends. Germline CDR1 SGDLS, CDR2 YYNGEE. The CDR3 loop reads CASSEWANRADTQYF. The DNA for the CDR3 is TGTGCCAGCAGCGAGTGGGCCAATAGGGCAGATACGCAGTATTTT.

This clonotype was recorded only once. The genes are TRBV9 and TRBJ2-5; tentative D call: TRBD2 (6 bases). The CDR3 runs 10 residues. Trimming stripped 7 bases from V and 5 bases from J, with 6 bases between. The V gene's germline CDR1 is SGDLS and CDR2 YYNGEE. The CDR3 coding sequence is TGTGCCAGCGGGGGGGAGACCCAGTACTTC. Translating it yields CASGGETQYF.

This clonotype has ten or more counts. The chain uses TRBV9 and TRBJ2-2; the D is unclear. The CDR3 consists of 13 residues. Looked up from germline, CDR1 is SGDLS and CDR2 is YYNGEE. V was clipped by 0 bases and J by 3 bases, with 3 bases between them. CDR3 amino acids: CASSVVYTGELFF. The CDR3, as DNA: TGTGCCAGCAGCGTAGTTTACACCGGGGAGCTGTTTTTT.

This clonotype appeared many times. This rearrangement joins TRBV9 to TRBJ2-2; D is unclear. V lost 4 bases, J lost 6 bases, and 13 bases lay in between. The CDR3 consists of 14 residues. Germline V CDR1 and CDR2: SGDLS, YYNGEE. CDR3 protein: CASSTRTGAGELFF. CDR3 nucleotide sequence: TGTGCCAGCAGCACCAGAACCGGAGCCGGGGAGCTGTTTTTT.

By share of the sample, this clonotype is medium-sized. The chain uses TRBV9 and TRBJ2-3; D not resolved. The CDR3 loop spans 15 amino acids. The germline CDR1 and CDR2 sequences are SGDLS and YYNGEE. The V end lost 4 bases, the J end lost 1 base, and 13 bases lay between the germline ends. The CDR3 here is CASSPSGQGTDTQYF. The DNA of the CDR3 is TGTGCCAGCAGCCCTAGTGGGCAGGGCACAGATACGCAGTATTTT. The full variable domain, its missing parts supplied by reference TRBV9 and TRBJ2-3, is DSGVTQTPKHLITATGQRVTLRCSPRSGDLSVYWYQQSLDQGLQFLIQYYNGEERAKGNILERFSAQQFPDLHSELNLSSLELGDSALYFCASSPSGQGTDTQYFGPGTRLTVL.

This clonotype has ten or more counts. This rearrangement joins TRBV9 to TRBJ2-1; TRBD1 aligns across 8 bases. The germline gives CDR1 SGDLS, CDR2 YYNGEE. The V gene end was trimmed by 3 bases and the J gene end by 8 bases; junction bases not matched to a gene: 7. The CDR3 totals 14 residues. This CDR3 is CASSAGQARDEQFF. The CDR3 DNA reads TGTGCCAGCAGCGCGGGACAGGCAAGGGATGAGCAGTTCTTC.

This clonotype came up many times. The V and J genes are TRBV9 and TRBJ2-2; TRBD1 might be the D (6 bases). The CDR3 covers 15 residues. Germline lookup yields CDR1 SGDLS and CDR2 YYNGEE. The V end lost 2 bases, the J end lost 6 bases, and 14 bases lay between the germline ends. The CDR3 reads CASSVTGALPGELFF. In DNA, the CDR3 is TGTGCCAGCAGCGTGACAGGTGCTCTACCCGGGGAGCTGTTTTTT.

This clonotype was detected many times. This chain links TRBV9 with TRBJ2-5, with 9 bases fitting TRBD1. Per the germline V gene, CDR1 is SGDLS and CDR2 is YYNGEE. Trimming took 0 bases from V and 5 from J; bases not matched to a gene: 5. The CDR3 has 15 amino acids. CDR3 residues: CASSVGTGGFETQYF. The CDR3 bases are TGTGCCAGCAGCGTAGGAACAGGGGGCTTTGAGACCCAGTACTTC.

This clonotype was counted many times. The chain links TRBV9 to TRBJ2-3, with D perhaps TRBD1 (5 bases). CDR1 is SGDLS, CDR2 YYNGEE, per germline. This CDR3 spans 14 amino acids. The germline V and J ends were trimmed by 4 bases and 2 bases, with 11 bases remaining between them. For the CDR3, the DNA is TGTGCCAGCAGCACCTCTGGGGCCACAGATACGCAGTATTTT. It is translated as CASSTSGATDTQYF.

The chain joins TRBV9 to TRBJ1-3, with D perhaps matching TRBD1 (5 bases). CDR3 length: 14 amino acids. Per the germline V gene, CDR1 is SGDLS and CDR2 is YYNGEE. Trimming took off 0 bases at V and 4 bases at J, with 8 bases between the two ends. This CDR3 is CASSVGGVGNTIYF. The DNA for the CDR3 is TGTGCCAGCAGCGTAGGAGGGGTCGGAAACACCATATATTTT. The variable domain in full, with the rest retrieved from reference TRBV9 and TRBJ1-3, is DSGVTQTPKHLITATGQRVTLRCSPRSGDLSVYWYQQSLDQGLQFLIQYYNGEERAKGNILERFSAQQFPDLHSELNLSSLELGDSALYFCASSVGGVGNTIYFGEGSWLTVV.

This clonotype has at least ten counts. V is TRBV9 and J is TRBJ2-5; 7 bases fit TRBD2. CDR1 is SGDLS, CDR2 YYNGEE, per germline. The CDR3 extends over 12 amino acids. V shed 3 bases, J shed 5 bases, and the junction held 1 base outside the gene matches. CDR3 sequence (DNA): TGTGCCAGCAGCGGTAGCGGGGAGACCCAGTACTTC. Translating it yields CASSGSGETQYF.

This clonotype was recorded many times. The genes are TRBV9 and TRBJ1-1, with D hard to call. Germline loops: CDR1 SGDLS, CDR2 YYNGEE. The CDR3 sequence is 14 residues long. Trimming left V 0 bases short and J 0 bases short, with 6 bases between. CDR3 protein: CASSVALVNTEAFF. In nucleotides, the CDR3 is TGTGCCAGCAGCGTAGCCCTAGTGAACACTGAAGCTTTCTTT. Drawing the rest from reference TRBV9 and TRBJ1-1, the complete variable domain is DSGVTQTPKHLITATGQRVTLRCSPRSGDLSVYWYQQSLDQGLQFLIQYYNGEERAKGNILERFSAQQFPDLHSELNLSSLELGDSALYFCASSVALVNTEAFFGQGTRLTVV.

This clonotype was seen repeatedly, ten times or more. The gene calls are TRBV9 and TRBJ2-2; TRBD1 is a possible D gene (6 bases). The CDR3 consists of 15 residues. V was trimmed by 4 bases and J by 6 bases, leaving 16 bases between them. Germline V CDR1 and CDR2: SGDLS, YYNGEE. The CDR3 DNA sequence: TGTGCCAGCAGCCCAGGGGAAGCAGTTGCCGGGGAGCTGTTTTTT. Protein sequence: CASSPGEAVAGELFF.

This clonotype was detected ten times or more. This rearrangement joins TRBV9 to TRBJ2-3; TRBD1 is a possible D gene (5 bases). Trimming shortened V by 0 bases and J by 2 bases, and 10 bases separated the two germline ends. Germline CDR1 SGDLS, CDR2 YYNGEE. The CDR3 contains 15 residues. DNA of the CDR3: TGTGCCAGCAGCGTAGCAGGGCCTCCCACAGATACGCAGTATTTT. It yields the protein CASSVAGPPTDTQYF.

This clonotype was seen repeatedly, ten times or more. This chain links TRBV9 with TRBJ2-3; TRBD2 matches at 7 bases. Germline assignment: CDR1 SGDLS and CDR2 YYNGEE. The CDR3 runs 15 residues. V lost 3 bases and J lost 3; bases outside the gene matches: 7. CDR3 DNA: TGTGCCAGCAGCGCTAGCGGTTACCCGACAGATACGCAGTATTTT. It specifies CASSASGYPTDTQYF.

This clonotype was counted many times. The genes are TRBV9 and TRBJ2-5; D ambiguous. The V and J ends lost 0 bases and 8 bases respectively, with 5 bases between them. Germline CDR1 reads SGDLS; CDR2 reads YYNGEE. The CDR3 contains 11 residues. Here the CDR3 DNA reads TGTGCCAGCAGCGTAGGTACTACCCAGTACTTC. Translating it yields CASSVGTTQYF.

This clonotype has ten or more counts. The chain couples TRBV9 to TRBJ2-2; the D gene is possibly TRBD2 (7 bases). The germline gives CDR1 SGDLS, CDR2 YYNGEE. Deletions cut 3 bases from V and 9 bases from J, with 21 bases between. This CDR3 has 16 amino acids. The CDR3: CASSETGGAARRELFF. CDR3 nucleotide sequence: TGTGCCAGCAGCGAAACTGGGGGGGCCGCGCGCAGGGAGCTGTTTTTT.

This clonotype was recorded many times. This chain connects TRBV9 to TRBJ2-2; D unresolved. Between the trimmed V and J ends, which lost 0 bases and 1 base, there was a span of 7 bases. Germline V gives CDR1 SGDLS, CDR2 YYNGEE. This CDR3 region has 15 residues. CDR3 region: CASSVDPGNTGELFF. The CDR3 nucleotides read TGTGCCAGCAGCGTAGACCCGGGGAACACCGGGGAGCTGTTTTTT.

In this sample, this clonotype turned up many times. The gene calls are TRBV9 and TRBJ2-2; a weak D match, TRBD2 (5 bases). Trimming removed 6 bases at V and 4 bases at J, with 13 bases between. Germline CDR1 and CDR2: SGDLS and YYNGEE. CDR3 length: 14 amino acids. The CDR3 DNA sequence: TGTGCCAGCAACTTAAGGAGCGGCACCGGGGAGCTGTTTTTT. Its translation is CASNLRSGTGELFF.

As regards this clonotype: A much more abundant neighbour one base away suggests this may be a read error. The J gene is TRBJ1-3, the V gene TRBV9; the D is unclear. Between the trimmed V and J ends, which lost 0 bases and 3 bases, there was a span of 4 bases. Per the germline V gene, CDR1 is SGDLS and CDR2 is YYNGEE. CDR3 length: 13 amino acids. The CDR3 spells CASSVGGGNTIYF. Here the CDR3 DNA reads TGTGCCAGCAGCGTAGGTGGTGGAAACACCATATATTTT.

The DNA of the CDR3 is TGTGCCAGCAGCCCAAGACCCGGGGGGGCCCGGGAGACCCAGTACTTC. It encodes CASSPRPGGARETQYF. The chain recombines TRBV9 with TRBJ2-5; 8 bases align to TRBD2. V lost 4 bases to trimming and J lost 5 bases; unmatched junction nucleotides: 13. Germline CDR1 SGDLS, CDR2 YYNGEE. The CDR3 extends over 16 amino acids. Combining the CDR3 with reference TRBV9 and TRBJ2-5 gives the whole variable domain DSGVTQTPKHLITATGQRVTLRCSPRSGDLSVYWYQQSLDQGLQFLIQYYNGEERAKGNILERFSAQQFPDLHSELNLSSLELGDSALYFCASSPRPGGARETQYFGPGTRLLVL.

This clonotype was seen ten or more times. The chain recombines TRBV9 with TRBJ1-4; D is undetermined. The CDR3 contains 14 residues. The V end lost 0 bases, the J end lost 9 bases, and 12 bases lay between the germline ends. Germline values: CDR1 SGDLS, CDR2 YYNGEE. CDR3 DNA sequence: TGTGCCAGCAGCGTAGGCCCTCGAACCCAAAAACTGTTTTTT. Translation gives CASSVGPRTQKLFF.

Comment on this clonotype: Given a much more abundant clone one base away, this may be a read error. The chain employs TRBV9 and TRBJ2-1, with D perhaps assigned TRBD1 or TRBD2 (5 bases each). Germline CDR1 reads SGDLS; CDR2 reads YYNGEE. This CDR3 region has 14 residues. CDR3 coding DNA: TGTGCCAGCAGCGTAGAAGTAGGGACGAATGAGAAGTTCTTC. It encodes CASSVEVGTNEKFF. The full variable domain, rest sourced from reference TRBV9 and TRBJ2-1, is DSGVTQTPKHLITATGQRVTLRCSPRSGDLSVYWYQQSLDQGLQFLIQYYNGEERAKGNILERFSAQQFPDLHSELNLSSLELGDSALYFCASSVEVGTNEKFFGPGTRLTVL.